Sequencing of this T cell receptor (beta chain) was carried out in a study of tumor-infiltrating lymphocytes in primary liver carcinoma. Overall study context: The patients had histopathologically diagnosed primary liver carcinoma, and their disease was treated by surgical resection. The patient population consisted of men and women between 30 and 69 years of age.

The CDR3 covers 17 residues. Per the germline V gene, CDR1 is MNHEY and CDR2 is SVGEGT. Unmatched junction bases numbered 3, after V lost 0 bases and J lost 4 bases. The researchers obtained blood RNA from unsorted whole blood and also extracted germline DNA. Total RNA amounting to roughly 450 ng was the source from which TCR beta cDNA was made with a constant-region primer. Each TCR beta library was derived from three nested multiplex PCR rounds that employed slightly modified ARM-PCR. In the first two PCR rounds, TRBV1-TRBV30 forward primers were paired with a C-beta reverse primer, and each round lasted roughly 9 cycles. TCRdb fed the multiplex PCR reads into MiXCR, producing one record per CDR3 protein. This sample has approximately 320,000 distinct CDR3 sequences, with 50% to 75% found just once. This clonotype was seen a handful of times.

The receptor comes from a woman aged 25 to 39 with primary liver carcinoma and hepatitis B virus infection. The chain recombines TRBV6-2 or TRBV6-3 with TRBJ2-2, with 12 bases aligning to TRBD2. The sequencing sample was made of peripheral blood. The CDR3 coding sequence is TGTGCCAGCAGTTACTCAGGACTAGCGGGAAGCACCGGGGAGCTGTTTTTT. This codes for CASSYSGLAGSTGELFF.